The entry below describes one TCR beta chain. No antigen is known for it. Presence of unique molecular identifiers characterized the TCR beta cDNA libraries. TCRdb reprocessed the PCR reads via MiXCR and lists one record per CDR3 protein. The sample carries 750,000 to 950,000 distinct CDR3 sequences, around 50% recorded once. This CDR3 region has 16 residues. Trimming cost V 5 bases and J 4 bases; bases outside gene matches: 8. Germline V gene data show CDR1 as MNHEY and CDR2 as SVGEGT. The source of the sample is a study of post-analysis software for immune sequencing data. Study-wide points: Multiple sclerosis was associated with a significant reduction in normalized Chao1 diversity relative to controls. Elevated frequency relative to controls characterized roughly five TRBV segments in patients, TRBV5-6, TRBV5-1 and TRBV20-1 among them.

The sequence came from a girl under 18 with multiple sclerosis. The sample was blood. This sequence joins TRBV6-2 or TRBV6-3 and TRBJ2-5; 12 bases match TRBD2. The DNA of the CDR3 is TGTGCCAGCAGTCCTCGACTAGCGGGAGTAACAGAGACCCAGTACTTC. Translation gives CASSPRLAGVTETQYF.